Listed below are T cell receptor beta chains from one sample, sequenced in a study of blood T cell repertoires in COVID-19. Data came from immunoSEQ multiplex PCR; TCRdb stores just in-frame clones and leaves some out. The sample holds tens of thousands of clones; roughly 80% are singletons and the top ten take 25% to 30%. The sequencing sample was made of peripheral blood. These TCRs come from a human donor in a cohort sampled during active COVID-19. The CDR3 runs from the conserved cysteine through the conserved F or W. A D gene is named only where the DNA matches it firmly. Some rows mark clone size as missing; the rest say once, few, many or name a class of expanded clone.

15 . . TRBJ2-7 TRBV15 CATSRGTQGSYEQYF TGTGCCACCAGCAGAGGGACACAGGGCTCCTACGAGCAGTACTTC
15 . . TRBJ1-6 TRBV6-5 CASSYSGGARSPLHF TGTGCCAGCAGTTACTCGGGAGGGGCCCGTTCACCCCTCCACTTT
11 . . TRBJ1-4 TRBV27 CASSQGEKLFF TGTGCCAGCAGTCAGGGTGAAAAACTGTTTTTT
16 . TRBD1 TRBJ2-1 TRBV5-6 CASSTGTGASYNEQFF TGTGCCAGCAGCACCGGGACAGGGGCCTCCTACAATGAGCAGTTCTTC
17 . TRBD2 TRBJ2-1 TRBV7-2 CASSLVVLAGGRDEQFF TGTGCCAGCAGCTTAGTTGTACTAGCGGGGGGGCGGGATGAGCAGTTCTTC
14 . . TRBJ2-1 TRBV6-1 CASSESLGSGEQFF TGTGCCAGCAGTGAATCGCTAGGATCGGGTGAGCAGTTCTTC
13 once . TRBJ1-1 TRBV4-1 CASSHLWQGGAFF TGCGCCAGCAGCCATCTATGGCAGGGCGGCGCTTTCTTT
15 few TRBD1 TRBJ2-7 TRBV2 CASSQYTGTGREQYF TGTGCCAGCAGCCAGTATACCGGGACAGGGCGCGAGCAGTACTTC
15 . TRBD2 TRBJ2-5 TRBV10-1 CASSEGASGQETQYF TGCGCCAGCAGCGAAGGGGCTAGCGGCCAAGAGACCCAGTACTTC
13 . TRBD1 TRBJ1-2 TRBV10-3 CAIRKQGSNSYTF TGTGCCATCAGGAAACAGGGGAGTAATAGCTACACCTTC
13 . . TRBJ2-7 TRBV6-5 CASRAGGNYEQYF TGTGCCAGCAGGGCAGGGGGGAACTACGAGCAGTACTTC
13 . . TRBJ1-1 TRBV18 CASSPMRNTEAFF TGTGCCAGCTCACCGATGAGGAACACTGAAGCTTTCTTT
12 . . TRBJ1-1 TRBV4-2 CASSPGYTEAFF TGTGCCAGCAGCCCAGGGTACACTGAAGCTTTCTTT
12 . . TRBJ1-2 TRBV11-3 CASSSDGGAWSF TGTGCCAGCAGCTCGGACGGTGGGGCGTGGTCCTTC
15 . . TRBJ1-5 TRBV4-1 CASSLEQGLNQPQHF TGCGCCAGCAGCCTCGAGCAGGGTTTGAATCAGCCCCAGCATTTT
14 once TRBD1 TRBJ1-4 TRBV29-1 CSVFPGQGNEKLFF TGCAGCGTATTCCCGGGACAGGGTAATGAAAAACTGTTTTTT
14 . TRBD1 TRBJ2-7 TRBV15 CATSKTGGNDEQYF TGTGCCACCAGCAAGACAGGGGGGAACGACGAGCAGTACTTC
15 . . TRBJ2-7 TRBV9 CASSDSRDNPYEQYF TGTGCCAGCAGCGACAGCCGGGACAATCCCTACGAGCAGTACTTC
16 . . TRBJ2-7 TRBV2 CASRGSSGMESYEQYF TGTGCCAGCCGGGGGTCATCAGGGATGGAGTCCTACGAGCAGTACTTC
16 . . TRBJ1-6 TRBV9 CASSVGLSSYNSPLHF TGTGCCAGCAGCGTAGGTCTCAGCTCCTATAATTCACCCCTCCACTTT
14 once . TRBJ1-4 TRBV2 CASRVVGRGEKLFF TGTGCCAGCCGGGTGGTGGGGCGCGGTGAAAAACTGTTTTTT
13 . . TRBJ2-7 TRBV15 CATSRDMVSEQYF TGTGCCACCAGCAGAGATATGGTGAGCGAGCAGTACTTC
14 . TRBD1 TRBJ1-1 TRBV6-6 CASSYQGQGYEAFF TGTGCCAGCAGTTACCAGGGACAGGGGTACGAAGCTTTCTTT
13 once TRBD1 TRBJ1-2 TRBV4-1 CASRPTGGYGYTF TGCGCCAGCAGACCTACAGGGGGCTATGGCTACACCTTC
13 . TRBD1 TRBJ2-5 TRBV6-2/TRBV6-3 CASSPRGMETQYF TGTGCCAGCAGTCCCAGGGGGATGGAGACCCAGTACTTC
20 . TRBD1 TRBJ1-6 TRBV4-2 CASSQDKGQGAYIDNSPLHF TGTGCCAGCAGCCAAGATAAGGGACAGGGGGCGTATATAGATAATTCACCCCTCCACTTT
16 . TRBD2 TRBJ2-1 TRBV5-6 CASSRGAGGSYNEQFF TGTGCCAGCAGCCGGGGTGCGGGGGGCTCCTACAATGAGCAGTTCTTC
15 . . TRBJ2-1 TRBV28 CASSLDGGLHNEQFF TGTGCCAGCAGTTTAGACGGGGGGCTCCACAATGAGCAGTTCTTC
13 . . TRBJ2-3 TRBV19 CASGELGGDTQYF TGTGCCAGTGGGGAACTTGGAGGAGATACGCAGTATTTT
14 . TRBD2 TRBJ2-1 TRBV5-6 CASSRLAGASEQFF TGTGCCAGTTCCCGACTAGCGGGGGCCAGTGAGCAGTTCTTC
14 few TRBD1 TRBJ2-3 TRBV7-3 CASSARTGIDTQYF TGTGCCAGCAGCGCGCGGACAGGGATAGATACGCAGTATTTT
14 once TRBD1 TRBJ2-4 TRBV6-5 CASSRQGRKNIQYF TGTGCCAGCAGTAGACAGGGGCGCAAAAACATTCAGTACTTC
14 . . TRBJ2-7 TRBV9 CASSVGEGSYEQYF TGTGCCAGCAGCGTAGGAGAGGGCTCCTACGAGCAGTACTTC
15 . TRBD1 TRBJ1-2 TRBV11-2 CASSLGRDRDYGYTF TGTGCCAGCAGCTTAGGTCGTGACAGGGACTATGGCTACACCTTC
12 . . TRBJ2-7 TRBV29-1 CSVGQGTYEQYF TGCAGCGTTGGGCAGGGTACCTACGAGCAGTACTTC
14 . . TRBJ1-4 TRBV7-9 CASSFDFEREKLFF TGTGCCAGCAGCTTCGACTTTGAGCGAGAAAAACTGTTTTTT
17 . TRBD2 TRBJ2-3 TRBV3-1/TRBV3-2 CASSQDSSGANTDTQYF TGTGCCAGCAGCCAAGATAGTAGCGGGGCTAACACAGATACGCAGTATTTT
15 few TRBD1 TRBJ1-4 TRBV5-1 CASSLQGQKNEKLFF TGCGCCAGCAGCCTCCAGGGACAGAAGAATGAAAAACTGTTTTTT
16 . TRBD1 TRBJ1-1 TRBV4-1 CASSQDQGTANTEAFF TGCGCCAGCAGCCAAGATCAGGGGACAGCGAACACTGAAGCTTTCTTT
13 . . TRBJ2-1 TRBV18 CASSPRQDGEQFF TGTGCCAGCTCACCACGACAGGATGGGGAGCAGTTCTTC
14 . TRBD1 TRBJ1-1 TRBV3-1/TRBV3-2 CASRRGTGGTEAFF TGTGCCAGCAGGCGGGGGACAGGCGGAACTGAAGCTTTCTTT